These T cell receptor beta chains were read from a single sample in a study of cytomegalovirus exposure and HLA in healthy donors. Only in-frame clones appear in the TCRdb table, and some are missing; sequencing was by immunoSEQ multiplex PCR. Of tens of thousands of clones in the sample, 75% were seen once. The specimen sequenced was PBMCs. Every receptor here comes from a man between 60 and 75 years old in good health and CMV-seropositive. The CDR3 runs from the conserved cysteine through the conserved F or W. The order of the fields is D gene, V gene, clone size, J gene, CDR3 DNA, CDR3 protein. D genes are given only for firm matches. Only some rows state a clone size, as once, few, many or a class for expanded clones.

D: NA
V: TRBV7-9
size: NA
J: TRBJ1-1
DNA: TGTGCCAGCAGCCACCCGAAGGACATACTAGAAGCTTTCTTT
CDR3: CASSHPKDILEAFF

D: TRBD1
V: TRBV7-9
size: NA
J: TRBJ2-2
DNA: TGTGCCAGCAGCTTAGCGAGGGGGCGGAATGCCGGAGAGCTGTTTTTT
CDR3: CASSLARGRNAGELFF

D: TRBD2
V: TRBV10-3
size: NA
J: TRBJ2-3
DNA: TGTGCCATCCTCTCTAGCGGGAGGTTAGGAGATACGCAGTATTTT
CDR3: CAILSSGRLGDTQYF

D: TRBD1
V: TRBV27
size: NA
J: TRBJ1-6
DNA: TGTGCCAGCAGTTTACAGGGGGCGAATTCACCCCTCCACTTT
CDR3: CASSLQGANSPLHF

D: NA
V: TRBV6-1
size: few
J: TRBJ1-2
DNA: TGTGCCGCCCCGAGGGAACTTGGCTACACCTTC
CDR3: CAAPRELGYTF

D: NA
V: TRBV7-8
size: NA
J: TRBJ1-2
DNA: TGTGCCAGCAGCTTGTCAGAGACTTCTAACTATGGCTACACCTTC
CDR3: CASSLSETSNYGYTF

D: NA
V: TRBV5-3
size: NA
J: TRBJ1-1
DNA: TGTGCCAGAAGCCCGGTGAGTCGTGGTAGTCGGAACACTGAAGCTTTCTTT
CDR3: CARSPVSRGSRNTEAFF

D: NA
V: TRBV11-2
size: NA
J: TRBJ1-3
DNA: TGTGCCAGCAGCTTATCTCCAGGCGCCGGAAACACCATATATTTT
CDR3: CASSLSPGAGNTIYF

D: TRBD1
V: TRBV14
size: NA
J: TRBJ2-2
DNA: TGTGCCAGCAGCTGGGGACAGCTGAACACCGGGGAGCTGTTTTTT
CDR3: CASSWGQLNTGELFF

D: NA
V: TRBV10-2
size: few
J: TRBJ2-5
DNA: TGCGCCAGCAGGCGAGACAGCCAAGAGACCCAGTACTTC
CDR3: CASRRDSQETQYF

D: NA
V: TRBV5-6
size: once
J: TRBJ2-5
DNA: TGTGCCAGCAGCTTGGCCAACGGGCAAGAGACCCAGTACTTC
CDR3: CASSLANGQETQYF

D: NA
V: TRBV19
size: NA
J: TRBJ1-4
DNA: TGTGCCAGTATGTCCCGGGGGAAAAAACTGTTTTTT
CDR3: CASMSRGKKLFF

D: NA
V: TRBV7-8
size: NA
J: TRBJ2-7
DNA: TGTGCCAGCAGCCACTTTGACGAGCAGTACTTC
CDR3: CASSHFDEQYF

D: NA
V: TRBV7-9
size: NA
J: TRBJ2-7
DNA: TGTGCCAGCAGCTTAGAACGGGGAAACGAGCAGTACTTC
CDR3: CASSLERGNEQYF

D: NA
V: TRBV6-1
size: NA
J: TRBJ1-2
DNA: TGTGCCAGCAGTGAAGGAAACAGAGGCTACACCTTC
CDR3: CASSEGNRGYTF